These 4 T cell receptor beta chains share one sample of origin, sequenced in a study of control samples from healthy donors and cancer patients. Produced via immunoSEQ multiplex PCR; TCRdb's table is partial and in-frame only. Of around 250,000 clones listed, over 75% were seen once; the top ten hold 10% to 15%. Source material: PBMCs. The receptors were gathered from a woman aged 60-75 years with lung cancer.

The genes are TRBV2 and TRBJ1-2; TRBD1 is a possible D gene (5 bases). Trimming removed 4 bases at V and 0 bases at J, with 9 bases between. The CDR3 extends over 14 amino acids. Germline CDR1 reads SNHLY; CDR2 reads FYNNEI. Here the CDR3 reads CASSGRTTNYGYTF. The CDR3 bases are TGTGCCAGCAGTGGGCGGACAACTAACTATGGCTACACCTTC.

The chain employs TRBV5-5 and TRBJ1-1; perhaps TRBD1 as D (5 bases). CDR3 length equals 15 residues. CDR1 is SGHKS, CDR2 YYEKEE, per germline (reference sequence). With 0 bases removed from V and 4 bases from J, the gap between germline ends came to 13 bases. CDR3 nucleotide sequence: TGTGCCAGCAGCTTGGGTCAAGGGGTAGGCACTGAAGCTTTCTTT. Translating it yields CASSLGQGVGTEAFF.

The chain employs TRBV9 and TRBJ2-3; no definite D call. The CDR3 runs to 15 residues. Between the trimmed V and J ends, which lost 0 bases and 5 bases, there was a span of 13 bases. Germline V CDR1 and CDR2: SGDLS, YYNGEE. CDR3 region: CASSVEGWPRDTQYF. The CDR3 DNA is TGTGCCAGCAGCGTAGAAGGGTGGCCACGAGATACGCAGTATTTT.

The chain has TRBV2 and TRBJ2-7, with D tentatively TRBD2 (6 bases). Germline V gives CDR1 SNHLY, CDR2 FYNNEI. V was cut by 4 bases and J by 7 bases, with 8 bases left in between. The CDR3 has 11 amino acids. The CDR3 region has the DNA TGTGCCAGCAGTGGACTAGTTGAGCAGTACTTC. Amino acids: CASSGLVEQYF.